Described below is a single T cell receptor (beta chain) sequence and its context. What it binds is unknown. These data are taken from a study of cytotoxic CD8 clonotypes in ibrutinib-treated CLL. About the study: Among patients, roughly 25 responded partially and 2 completely; approximately 14 then stayed remitted and 12 progressed after median approximately 68 months. Mean values per sample were 250,000 to 300,000 productive templates and about 94,000 productive rearrangements.

Germline CDR1 reads SEHNR; CDR2 reads FQNEAQ (reference sequence). The V and J ends lost 7 bases and 9 bases, in that order; junction bases with no gene match: 14. There are 15 residues in the CDR3. A 1 in 200,000 to 1 in 1 million T cell depth was the sequencing target. The method was immunoSEQ multiplex PCR; TCRdb's version includes in-frame clones alone and lacks a portion of them. The sample lists roughly 250,000 clones; 70% were seen once. Regarding the study as a whole: Among the clonotypes, public ones were uncommon and contracted or held stable on treatment.

The V gene is TRBV7-9, the J gene TRBJ2-5; the match to TRBD2 covers 10 bases. This clonotype was obtained from a human donor with chronic lymphocytic leukemia. Sequencing was performed on PBMCs, taken after 24 months of ibrutinib treatment. The DNA of the CDR3 is TGTGCCAGCACCGCCGGGACTAGCGTTCCCGCGGCCCAGTACTTC. It translates to CASTAGTSVPAAQYF.